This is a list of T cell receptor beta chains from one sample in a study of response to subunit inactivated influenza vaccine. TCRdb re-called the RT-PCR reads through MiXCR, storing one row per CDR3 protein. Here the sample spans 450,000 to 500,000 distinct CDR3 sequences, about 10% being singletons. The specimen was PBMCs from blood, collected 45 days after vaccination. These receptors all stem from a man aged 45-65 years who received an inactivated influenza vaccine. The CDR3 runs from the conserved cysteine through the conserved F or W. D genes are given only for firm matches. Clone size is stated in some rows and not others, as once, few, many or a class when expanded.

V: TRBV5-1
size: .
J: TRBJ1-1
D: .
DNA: TGCGCCAGCAGCTTGGAGTTGTCTGCTGAAGCTTTCTTT
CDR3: CASSLELSAEAFF

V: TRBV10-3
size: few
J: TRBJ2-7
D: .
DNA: TGTGCCATCAGTGATGGGGCTATAGGATACGAGCAGTACTTC
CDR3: CAISDGAIGYEQYF

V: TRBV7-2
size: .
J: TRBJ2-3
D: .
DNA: TGTGCCAGCAGCTTAGTTGTTGTGAGGGTTTCAGATACGCAGTATTTT
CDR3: CASSLVVVRVSDTQYF

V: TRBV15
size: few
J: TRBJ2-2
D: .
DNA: TGTGCCACCAGCCGGGGCCCCGGGGAGCTGTTTTTT
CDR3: CATSRGPGELFF

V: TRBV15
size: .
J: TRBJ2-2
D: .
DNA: TGTGCCACCAGCGGGGGGAACAACACCGGGGAGCTGTTTTTT
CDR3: CATSGGNNTGELFF

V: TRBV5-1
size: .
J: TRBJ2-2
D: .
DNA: TGCGCCAGCAGCTACACCTCTCTGTATGGGGAGCTGTTTTTC
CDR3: CASSYTSLYGELFF

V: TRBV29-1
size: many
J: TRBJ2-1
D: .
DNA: TGCAGCGTTGAAGCAGGAGACAGGCTATACAATGAGCAGTTCTTC
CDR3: CSVEAGDRLYNEQFF

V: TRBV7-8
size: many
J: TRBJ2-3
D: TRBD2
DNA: TGTGCCAGCAGCTCTCCTAGCGGGGTTAGCACAGATACGCAGTATTTT
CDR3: CASSSPSGVSTDTQYF

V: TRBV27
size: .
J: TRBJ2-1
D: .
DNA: TGTGCCAGCAGTTTATCGTCGGGGTCGGAGAATGAGCAGTTCTTC
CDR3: CASSLSSGSENEQFF

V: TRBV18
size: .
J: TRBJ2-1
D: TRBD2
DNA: TGTGCCAGCTCACGACTCACGGGAGGGCAGAATGAGCAGTTCTTC
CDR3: CASSRLTGGQNEQFF

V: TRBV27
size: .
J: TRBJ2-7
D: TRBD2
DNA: TGTGCCAGCAGTCCGGGACTAGCGGCCCTATACGAGCAGTACTTC
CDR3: CASSPGLAALYEQYF

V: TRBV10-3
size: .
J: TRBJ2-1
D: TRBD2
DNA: TGTGCCATCACAAAAGGACTAGCGGGGGCGAGCTCCTACAATGAGCAGTTCTTC
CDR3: CAITKGLAGASSYNEQFF

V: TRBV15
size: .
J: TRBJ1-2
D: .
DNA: TGTGCCACCAGCAGAGGAGGTAGGAACAGCACCTCCTATGGCTACACCTTC
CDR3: CATSRGGRNSTSYGYTF

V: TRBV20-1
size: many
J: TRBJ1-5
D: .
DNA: TGCAGTGCTAGCGTCACAGCGAATCAGCCCCAGCATTTT
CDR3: CSASVTANQPQHF

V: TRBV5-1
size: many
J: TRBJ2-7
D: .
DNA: TGCGCCAGCAGCTCGGACTTAAGGGGCGAGCAGTACTTC
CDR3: CASSSDLRGEQYF

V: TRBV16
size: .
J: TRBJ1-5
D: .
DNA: TGTGCCAGCAGCCAATCGGTGTCAGCCACTATGGGGCAGCCCCAGCATTTT
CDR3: CASSQSVSATMGQPQHF

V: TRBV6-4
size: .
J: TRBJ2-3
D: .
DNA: TGTGCCAGCAGTGACTCGAGGCCGGACACAGATACGCAGTATTTT
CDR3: CASSDSRPDTDTQYF

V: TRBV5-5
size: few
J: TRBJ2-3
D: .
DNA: TGTGCCAGCAGCTTTTGGTTAGGAGATACGCAGTATTTT
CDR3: CASSFWLGDTQYF

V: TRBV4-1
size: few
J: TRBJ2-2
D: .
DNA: TGCGCCAGCGGCAGGGTGAACACCGGGGAGCTGTTTTTT
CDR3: CASGRVNTGELFF

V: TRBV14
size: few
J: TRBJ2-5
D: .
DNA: TGTGCCAGCAGCCAAAGGAGGGGCATAGGGACCCAGTACTTC
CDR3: CASSQRRGIGTQYF

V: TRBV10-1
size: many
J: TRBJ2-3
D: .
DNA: TGCGCCAGCAGCAGACACACAGATACGCAGTATTTT
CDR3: CASSRHTDTQYF

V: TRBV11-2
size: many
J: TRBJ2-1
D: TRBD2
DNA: TGTGCCAGCAGCTTTTTCGCGGGGGGCCCAGATGAGCAGTTCTTC
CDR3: CASSFFAGGPDEQFF